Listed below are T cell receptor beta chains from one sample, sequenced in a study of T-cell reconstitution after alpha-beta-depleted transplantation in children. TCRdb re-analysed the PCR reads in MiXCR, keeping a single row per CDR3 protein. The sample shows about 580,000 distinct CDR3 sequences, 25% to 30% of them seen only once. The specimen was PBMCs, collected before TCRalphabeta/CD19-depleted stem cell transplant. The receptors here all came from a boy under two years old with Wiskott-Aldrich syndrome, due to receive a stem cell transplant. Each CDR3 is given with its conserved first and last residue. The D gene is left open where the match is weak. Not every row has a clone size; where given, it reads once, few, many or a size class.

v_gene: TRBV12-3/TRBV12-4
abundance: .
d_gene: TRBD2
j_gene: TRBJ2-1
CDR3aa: CASRLLAGSNEQFF
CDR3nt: TGTGCCAGCAGGCTACTAGCGGGCAGCAATGAGCAGTTCTTC

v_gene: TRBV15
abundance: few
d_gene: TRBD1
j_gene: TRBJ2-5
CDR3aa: CATSSLDRGKTQYF
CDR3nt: TGTGCCACCAGCAGCCTGGACAGGGGAAAGACCCAGTACTTC

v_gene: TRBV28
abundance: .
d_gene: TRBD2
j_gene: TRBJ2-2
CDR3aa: CASRQRGTSGIMGGELFF
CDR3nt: TGTGCCAGCAGACAACGGGGGACTAGCGGGATCATGGGCGGGGAGCTGTTTTTT

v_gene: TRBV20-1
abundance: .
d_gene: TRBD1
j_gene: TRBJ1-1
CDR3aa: CSAPQDRANTEAFF
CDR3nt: TGCAGTGCCCCTCAGGACAGGGCGAACACTGAAGCTTTCTTT

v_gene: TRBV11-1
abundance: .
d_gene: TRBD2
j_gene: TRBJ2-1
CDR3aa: CASSSLRTSGSNEQFF
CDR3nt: TGTGCCAGCAGCTCCTTACGGACTAGCGGGAGTAATGAGCAGTTCTTC

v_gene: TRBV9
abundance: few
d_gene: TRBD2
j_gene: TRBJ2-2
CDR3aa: CASSVARIAGVGELFF
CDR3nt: TGTGCCAGCAGCGTAGCTCGGATAGCGGGAGTAGGGGAGCTGTTTTTT

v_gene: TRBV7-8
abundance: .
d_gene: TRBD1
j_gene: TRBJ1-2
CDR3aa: CASSLALILQGAPYGYTF
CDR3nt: TGTGCCAGCAGCTTAGCGCTAATTCTCCAGGGGGCCCCCTATGGCTACACCTTC

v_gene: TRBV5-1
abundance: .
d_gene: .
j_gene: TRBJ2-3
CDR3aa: CASSFGLGLADTQYF
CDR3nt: TGCGCCAGCAGCTTCGGCCTGGGTCTTGCAGATACGCAGTATTTT

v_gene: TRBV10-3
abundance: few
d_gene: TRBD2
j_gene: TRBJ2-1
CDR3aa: CAAGTSGSFWNEQFF
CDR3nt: TGTGCCGCCGGGACTAGCGGGAGTTTCTGGAATGAGCAGTTCTTC

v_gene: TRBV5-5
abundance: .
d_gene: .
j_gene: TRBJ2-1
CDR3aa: CASSRVGGLGEEQFF
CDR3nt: TGTGCCAGCAGCCGGGTTGGGGGGTTAGGAGAGGAGCAGTTCTTC

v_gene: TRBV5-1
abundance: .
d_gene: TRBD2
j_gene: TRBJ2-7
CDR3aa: CASSLVWPTAGDIYEQYF
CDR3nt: TGCGCCAGCAGCTTGGTGTGGCCCACAGCGGGAGATATCTACGAGCAGTACTTC

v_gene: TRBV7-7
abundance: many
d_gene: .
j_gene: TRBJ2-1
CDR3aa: CASSEGSGSYNEQFF
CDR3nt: TGTGCCAGCAGCGAGGGCTCGGGATCCTACAATGAGCAGTTCTTC